Shown below are 14 T cell receptor beta chains from a single sample sequenced in a study of PD-1 blockade in classical Hodgkin lymphoma. The method was immunoSEQ multiplex PCR; TCRdb's version includes in-frame clones alone and lacks a portion of them. Of over 25,000 clones listed, 89% are singletons. The time point: newly diagnosed, previously untreated cHL patient sample. Magnetic negative selection of thawed PBMCs was the method by which CD4+ T cells were purified. The sequencing sample was made of CD4+ T cells from blood. All receptors come from a human donor with classical Hodgkin lymphoma.

In its sample, this clone was seen once. The chain links TRBV5-1 to TRBJ1-3; tentative D call: TRBD1 (5 bases). The length of the CDR3 is 16 residues. Per the germline V gene, CDR1 is SGHRS and CDR2 is YFSETQ. Trimming removed 0 bases at V and 3 bases at J, with 13 bases between. CDR3 protein: CASSLAGGMYGNTIYF. CDR3 sequence (DNA): TGCGCCAGCAGCTTGGCCGGGGGGATGTATGGAAACACCATATATTTT.

This chain joins TRBV7-2 and TRBJ2-7; D may be TRBD1 or TRBD2 (6 bases each). The CDR3 spans 14 residues. Germline CDR1 reads SGHTA; CDR2 reads FQGNSA. V was shortened by 8 bases and J by 5 bases, with 19 bases between the two germline ends. CDR3 nucleotides: TGTGCCAGCGAGGGCGGGTTCGGGGGCGACGAGCAGTACTTC. The encoded protein is CASEGGFGGDEQYF.

The genes are TRBV10-3 and TRBJ2-1; TRBD2 agrees at 7 bases. The V gene's germline CDR1 is ENHRY and CDR2 SYGVKD. With 1 base clipped from V and 6 bases from J, the junction kept 3 bases outside the gene matches. The CDR3 length is 14 residues. In nucleotides, the CDR3 is TGTGCCATCAGTGAGTTCGGCGGGAGCAATGAGCAGTTCTTC. It specifies CAISEFGGSNEQFF.

V is TRBV11-3 and J is TRBJ2-2; 8 nucleotides agree with TRBD2. Per the germline V gene, CDR1 is SGHNT and CDR2 is YENEEA. V was clipped by 1 base and J by 6 bases; unmatched bases: 4. The CDR3 has 15 residues. CDR3 region: CASSLGAGGAGELFF. In nucleotides, the CDR3 is TGTGCCAGCAGCTTAGGTGCCGGGGGGGCCGGGGAGCTGTTTTTT.

With respect to this clone: Because the CDR3 is missing its conserved closing phenylalanine or tryptophan, this is likely a read error. V gene TRBV18 combines with J gene TRBJ1-5; 7 bases map to TRBD1. The CDR3 is 15 residues long. V gave up 6 bases and J gave up 0 bases; unmatched junction bases: 5. In germline, CDR1 is KGHSH, CDR2 LQKENI. The CDR3 here is CASSHGDSSNQPQHL. CDR3 nucleotide sequence: TGTGCCAGCTCCCACGGGGACAGTAGCAATCAGCCCCAGCATCTT.

V gene TRBV11-2 combines with J gene TRBJ1-1, with D maybe TRBD1 (5 bases). The CDR3 loop spans 13 amino acids. Germline lookup yields CDR1 SGHAT and CDR2 FQNNGV. Between the trimmed V and J ends, which lost 5 bases and 1 base, there was a span of 8 bases. CDR3 protein: CASSRDRNTEAFF. CDR3 sequence (DNA): TGTGCCAGCAGCCGAGACAGGAACACTGAAGCTTTCTTT. The entire variable domain, with the rest obtained from reference TRBV11-2 and TRBJ1-1, is as follows: EAGVAQSPRYKIIEKRQSVAFWCNPISGHATLYWYQQILGQGPKLLIQFQNNGVVDDSQLPKDRFSAERLKGVDSTLKIQPAKLEDSAVYLCASSRDRNTEAFFGQGTRLTVV.

The V call is TRBV6-5, the J call TRBJ1-3; D is unclear. The ends were cut back, 2 bases at V and 0 bases at J, with 8 bases in the middle. Germline V gene data show CDR1 as MNHEY and CDR2 as SVGAGI. This CDR3 has 15 amino acids. CDR3 amino acids: CASSYGRISGNTIYF. The CDR3, as DNA: TGTGCCAGCAGTTACGGACGGATCTCTGGAAACACCATATATTTT.

The rearrangement links TRBV6-5 to TRBJ2-7, with 10 bases that match TRBD2. V was pared by 3 bases and J by 1 base, with 6 bases of the junction left unmatched. Germline CDR1 MNHEY, CDR2 SVGAGI. CDR3 length: 16 residues. The CDR3 DNA reads as TGTGCCAGCAGTTATTATGGGACTAGCGCTTCCTACGAGCAGTACTTC. Protein: CASSYYGTSASYEQYF.

The chain has TRBV28 and TRBJ2-6; tentatively, D is TRBD2 (6 bases). Germline lookup yields CDR1 MDHEN and CDR2 SYDVKM. This CDR3 is 15 amino acids long. V was shortened by 5 bases and J by 0 bases, with 8 bases between the two germline ends. The chain's CDR3 is CASSGGTSGANVLTF. The CDR3 nucleotides read TGTGCCAGCAGTGGCGGGACCTCTGGGGCCAACGTCCTGACTTTC. The full variable domain, completed using reference TRBV28 and TRBJ2-6, is DVKVTQSSRYLVKRTGEKVFLECVQDMDHENMFWYRQDPGLGLRLIYFSYDVKMKEKGDIPEGYSVSREKKERFSLILESASTNQTSMYLCASSGGTSGANVLTFGAGSRLTVL.

In its sample, this clone was seen a few times. CDR3 sequence reads: CASSFGPSYEQYF. The CDR3 nucleotides read TGTGCCAGCAGTTTTGGGCCCTCCTACGAGCAGTACTTC. V usage is TRBV27 and J usage is TRBJ2-7; no clear D. Germline V CDR1 and CDR2: MNHEY, SMNVEV (reference sequence). This CDR3 spans 13 amino acids. V lost 3 bases and J lost 0, with 6 bases in between.

The chain employs TRBV28 and TRBJ1-1, with D tentatively TRBD1 (5 bases). Trimming cost V 8 bases and J 5 bases, with 21 bases left between them. This CDR3 is 15 amino acids long. CDR1 is MDHEN and CDR2 is SYDVKM in the germline V gene. The CDR3 is CASSVGGGIGTEAFF. CDR3 coding DNA: TGTGCCAGCTCGGTGGGCGGGGGAATTGGGACTGAAGCTTTCTTT.

About this clone itself: The germline gene is not matched at one end of the junction; a read error may be the cause. The rearrangement uses TRBV20-1 and TRBJ1-1; no reliable D call. Germline assignment: CDR1 DFQATT and CDR2 SNEGSKA (reference sequence). The CDR3 spans 11 residues. The CDR3 sequence is CSARENTEAFF. The DNA of the CDR3 is TGCAGTGCTCGAGAGAACACTGAAGCTTTCTTT.

The V and J genes are TRBV20-1 and TRBJ2-4; TRBD2 might be the D (5 bases). V lost 6 bases to trimming and J lost 6 bases, with 9 bases between them. CDR1 is DFQATT and CDR2 is SNEGSKA in the germline V gene (reference sequence). This CDR3 is 11 amino acids long. The CDR3 DNA is TGCAGTGCCCTCCGGGGAAACATTCAGTACTTC. Its translation: CSALRGNIQYF.

This sequence joins TRBV7-2 and TRBJ2-1; no reliable D call. V shed 5 bases and J shed 7 bases, with 12 bases lying between them. This CDR3 contains 13 residues. Germline assignment: CDR1 SGHTA and CDR2 FQGNSA. CDR3 protein: CASSRVGGNEQFF. CDR3 bases: TGTGCCAGCAGCCGGGTTGGTGGAAATGAGCAGTTCTTC.